The 29 T cell receptor beta chains listed next were all sequenced from one sample in a study of shared clonotypes between healthy human individuals. Sequencing used immunoSEQ multiplex PCR; TCRdb keeps in-frame clones, though not all of them. The data contain roughly 2,000,000 clones, roughly 94% of them singletons. Naive CD8 cells lacked CD45RO and underwent positive selection for CCR7, leaving out terminally differentiated effector memory CD45RA+ cells. Sample: naive CD8+ T cells sorted from blood. The receptor source for this set is a man aged 18 to 30 in good health.

The rearrangement uses TRBV5-8 and TRBJ1-5; weak D call: TRBD1 (5 bases). V was trimmed by 0 bases and J by 5 bases, leaving 12 bases between them. The CDR3 sequence is 15 residues long. Germline loops: CDR1 SGHTS, CDR2 YDEGEE. CDR3 coding DNA: TGTGCCAGCAGCTTGGTGGCAGGGTGGGATCAGCCCCAGCATTTT. Protein sequence: CASSLVAGWDQPQHF.

In the case of this clone: Other DNA sequences in this sample translate to the same CDR3. The chain is built from TRBV19 and TRBJ1-5, with 7 bases that match TRBD1. Trimming cost V 1 base and J 4 bases; bases outside gene matches: 4. This CDR3 contains 15 residues. Germline values: CDR1 LNHDA, CDR2 SQIVND (reference sequence). The CDR3 spells CASSIGQGVNQPQHF. DNA for the CDR3: TGTGCCAGTAGTATAGGACAGGGCGTTAATCAGCCCCAGCATTTT.

This clone was seen only once. The rearrangement joins TRBV25-1 to TRBJ2-5; D is ambiguous. With 5 bases removed from V and 1 base from J, the gap between germline ends came to 2 bases. The CDR3 contains 11 residues. The germline CDR1 and CDR2 sequences are MGHDK and SYGVNS. The CDR3, as DNA: TGTGCCAGCAGTTTCCAAGAGACCCAGTACTTC. Protein product: CASSFQETQYF. The full variable domain, its missing parts supplied by reference TRBV25-1 and TRBJ2-5, is EADIYQTPRYLVIGTGKKITLECSQTMGHDKMYWYQQDPGMELHLIHYSYGVNSTEKGDLSSESTVSRIRTEHFPLTLESARPSHTSQYLCASSFQETQYFGPGTRLLVL.

The rearrangement links TRBV4-1 to TRBJ2-1; D remains unclear. Germline V gene data show CDR1 as MGHRA and CDR2 as YSYEKL. The V and J ends lost 0 bases and 9 bases respectively, with 12 bases between them. The CDR3 totals 14 residues. The CDR3 loop is CASSQELGRAEQFF. CDR3 in DNA: TGCGCCAGCAGCCAAGAGCTAGGTCGCGCTGAGCAGTTCTTC.

This clone was picked up one time. The chain joins TRBV4-1 to TRBJ2-3, with TRBD2 identical over 12 bases. Germline values: CDR1 MGHRA, CDR2 YSYEKL. This CDR3 is built from 16 residues. Trimming removed 0 bases from V and 4 bases from J; junction bases left unmatched: 2. The CDR3 sequence is CASSQDLAGGPDTQYF. The CDR3 DNA reads TGCGCCAGCAGCCAAGATCTAGCGGGGGGGCCAGATACGCAGTATTTT.

Worth noting for this clone: The same CDR3 can be traced to other DNA sequences in this sample. The chain has TRBV2 and TRBJ2-7, with 9 nucleotides matching TRBD1. The trim removed 3 bases at V and 2 bases at J, leaving 5 bases unmatched. The CDR3 is made up of 15 amino acids. The germline V gene has CDR1 SNHLY and CDR2 FYNNEI. The CDR3 DNA is TGTGCCAGCAGTGAGGGGACAGGGACTACCTACGAGCAGTACTTC. It is translated as CASSEGTGTTYEQYF.

This chain links TRBV7-3 with TRBJ2-3; 8 nucleotides line up with TRBD2. Trimming removed 6 bases from V and 4 bases from J; junction bases left unmatched: 6. The germline gives CDR1 SGHTA, CDR2 FQGTGA. This CDR3 spans 14 amino acids. CDR3 sequence: CASSLSGAADTQYF. In DNA form, the CDR3 reads TGTGCCAGCAGTCTTAGCGGGGCGGCAGATACGCAGTATTTT. The variable domain in full, with the rest retrieved from reference TRBV7-3 and TRBJ2-3, is GAGVSQTPSNKVTEKGKYVELRCDPISGHTALYWYRQSLGQGPEFLIYFQGTGAADDSGLPNDRFFAVRPEGSVSTLKIQRTERGDSAVYLCASSLSGAADTQYFGPGTRLTVL.

This clone was observed a handful of times. The sample carries other DNA sequences with the same CDR3. The V and J genes are TRBV2 and TRBJ2-7; unclear D gene. The CDR3 loop spans 11 amino acids. V lost 4 bases to trimming and J lost 2 bases, with 3 bases between them. The germline gives CDR1 SNHLY, CDR2 FYNNEI. The CDR3 sequence is CASSATYEQYF. The CDR3 DNA sequence: TGTGCCAGCAGTGCGACCTACGAGCAGTACTTC.

This rearrangement joins TRBV27 to TRBJ1-4, with D perhaps matching TRBD1 (5 bases). V was shortened by 0 bases and J by 1 base, with 12 bases between the two germline ends. Germline V CDR1 and CDR2: MNHEY, SMNVEV (reference sequence). The CDR3 runs to 17 residues. CDR3 protein: CASSLSYSGETNEKLFF. For the CDR3, the DNA is TGTGCCAGCAGTTTATCGTACTCGGGGGAAACTAATGAAAAACTGTTTTTT. Variable domain in full (rest from reference TRBV27 and TRBJ1-4): EAQVTQNPRYLITVTGKKLTVTCSQNMNHEYMSWYRQDPGLGLRQIYYSMNVEVTDKGDVPEGYKVSRKEKRNFPLILESPSPNQTSLYFCASSLSYSGETNEKLFFGSGTQLSVL.

The rearrangement links TRBV5-1 to TRBJ1-5, with a weak D call TRBD1 (5 bases). The CDR3 covers 13 residues. Germline CDR1 reads SGHRS; CDR2 reads YFSETQ. V lost 2 bases to trimming and J lost 6 bases, with 9 bases between them. In DNA, the CDR3 is TGCGCCAGCAGCTTATGGGGCAGTCAGCCCCAGCATTTT. Encoded protein: CASSLWGSQPQHF. The variable domain in full, completed from reference TRBV5-1 and TRBJ1-5, reads KAGVTQTPRYLIKTRGQQVTLSCSPISGHRSVSWYQQTPGQGLQFLFEYFSETQRNKGNFPGRFSGRQFSNSRSEMNVSTLELGDSALYLCASSLWGSQPQHFGDGTRLSIL.

In its sample, this clone was seen once. The genes are TRBV5-1 and TRBJ1-1; possible D gene TRBD1, 5 bases. The germline gives CDR1 SGHRS, CDR2 YFSETQ. The CDR3 has 14 amino acids. The V and J ends lost 5 bases and 5 bases respectively, with 16 bases between them. CDR3 region: CASSSIVGGTEAFF. As DNA, the CDR3 is TGCGCCAGCAGTTCGATTGTCGGGGGGACTGAAGCTTTCTTT.

The genes are TRBV6-4 and TRBJ2-3, with D perhaps matching TRBD1 or TRBD2 (5 bases each). Germline loops: CDR1 MRHNA, CDR2 SNTAGT. This CDR3 has 16 residues. V lost 0 bases and J 4 bases, leaving 14 bases between the germline ends. CDR3 in DNA: TGTGCCAGCAGTGACTCGGGGGAGTCAAGCCCAGATACGCAGTATTTT. It translates to CASSDSGESSPDTQYF.

This clone appeared once. In the same sample, other DNA sequences code for this CDR3. The rearrangement links TRBV6-5 to TRBJ2-1; possibly TRBD1 for D (6 bases). The CDR3 spans 14 residues. The germline V and J ends were trimmed by 0 bases and 4 bases, with 7 bases remaining between them. Germline V gene lookup returns CDR1 MNHEY and CDR2 SVGAGI. DNA of the CDR3: TGTGCCAGCAGTTACTCGGACAGTTACAATGAGCAGTTCTTC. Protein product: CASSYSDSYNEQFF.

This clone appeared a single time. The genes are TRBV2 and TRBJ2-2; 7 bases line up with TRBD2. J lost 6 bases, V lost 8 bases, and 6 bases had no gene match. Germline-derived CDR1 and CDR2 are SNHLY and FYNNEI. The CDR3 is made up of 13 amino acids. CDR3: CASVSGRAGELFF. Here the CDR3 DNA reads TGTGCCAGCGTCTCGGGGAGGGCCGGGGAGCTGTTTTTT.

The J gene is TRBJ2-5, the V gene TRBV27; D possibly corresponds to TRBD2 (6 bases). The CDR3 totals 15 residues. Trimming stripped 4 bases from V and 2 bases from J, with 14 bases between. CDR1 is MNHEY and CDR2 is SMNVEV in the germline V gene (reference sequence). The CDR3 nucleotides read TGTGCCAGCAGTTCGTTCCGGGACTCGCAAGAGACCCAGTACTTC. Translation gives CASSSFRDSQETQYF.

The gene calls are TRBV5-6 and TRBJ1-1; maybe TRBD1 (6 bases). Trimming stripped 2 bases from V and 10 bases from J, with 15 bases between. This CDR3 comprises 13 residues. The germline V gene has CDR1 SGHDT and CDR2 YYEEEE. The CDR3 nucleotides are TGTGCCAGCAGCTTTTGGGGGGGGCCGGGAGCTTTCTTT. This gives the protein CASSFWGGPGAFF. Looking up the rest from reference TRBV5-6 and TRBJ1-1 gives the full variable domain: DAGVTQSPTHLIKTRGQQVTLRCSPKSGHDTVSWYQQALGQGPQFIFQYYEEEERQRGNFPDRFSGHQFPNYSSELNVNALLLGDSALYLCASSFWGGPGAFFGQGTRLTVV.

The chain has TRBV5-1 and TRBJ2-7; D ambiguous. V lost 4 bases and J lost 2, with 13 bases in between. In germline, CDR1 is SGHRS, CDR2 YFSETQ. There are 14 residues in the CDR3. The CDR3 coding sequence is TGCGCCAGCAGCGAGGTAGGTCTAACCTACGAGCAGTACTTC. This translates into CASSEVGLTYEQYF.

The chain joins TRBV28 to TRBJ1-4, with D uncertain. V lost 7 bases to trimming and J lost 6 bases, with 15 bases between them. This CDR3 has 14 amino acids. The V gene's germline CDR1 is MDHEN and CDR2 SYDVKM. Here the CDR3 DNA reads TGTGCCAGCATCCGTCCGGGGATTCATGAAAAACTGTTTTTT. Translated, it gives CASIRPGIHEKLFF.

This chain connects TRBV4-1 to TRBJ1-3; D gene ambiguous. CDR1 MGHRA and CDR2 YSYEKL come from the germline V gene. The CDR3 totals 14 residues. Trimming cost V 2 bases and J 4 bases, with 9 bases left between them. Here the CDR3 DNA reads TGCGCCAGCAGCCAAATAGGATTAGGAAACACCATATATTTT. Amino acids: CASSQIGLGNTIYF.

The rearrangement joins TRBV5-4 to TRBJ2-7, with TRBD1 identical over 9 bases. The CDR3 sequence is 12 residues long. CDR1 is SGHNT, CDR2 YYREEE, per germline (reference sequence). The ends lost 7 bases at V and 6 bases at J; junction bases unmatched: 5. The CDR3 region is CASGQGSLEQYF. DNA of the CDR3: TGTGCCAGCGGACAGGGGTCCCTCGAGCAGTACTTC.

V usage is TRBV6-6 and J usage is TRBJ2-2, with D unresolved. The V end was cut by 7 bases, the J end by 6 bases, with 9 bases between. The CDR3 spans 12 residues. Germline V gene sequence: CDR1 MNHNY, CDR2 SVGAGI (reference sequence). The CDR3 here is CASTPGAGELFF. DNA for the CDR3: TGTGCCAGCACCCCGGGTGCCGGGGAGCTGTTTTTT.

This sequence joins TRBV29-1 and TRBJ2-2; D might be TRBD2 (6 bases). The germline V gene encodes CDR1 SQVTM and CDR2 ANQGSEA. CDR3 length: 16 residues. V was clipped by 1 base and J by 3 bases, with 15 bases between them. CDR3 loop: CSVEVSSGLDTGELFF. CDR3 in DNA: TGCAGCGTTGAAGTTTCCAGCGGGTTAGACACCGGGGAGCTGTTTTTT.

The chain combines TRBV27 with TRBJ2-2, with 8 bases aligning to TRBD2. The germline CDR1 and CDR2 sequences are MNHEY and SMNVEV (reference sequence). The J segment lost 4 bases and the V segment lost 1 base, leaving 5 bases of the junction unmatched. There are 16 residues in the CDR3. In nucleotides, the CDR3 is TGTGCCAGCAGTTTATGGGGGGCGGGGGGCACCGGGGAGCTGTTTTTT. Translated: CASSLWGAGGTGELFF.

The genes are TRBV4-1 and TRBJ2-7; D perhaps matches TRBD2 (5 bases). This CDR3 is 15 amino acids long. Trimming removed 4 bases from V and 0 bases from J, with 13 bases in between. Germline-derived CDR1 and CDR2 are MGHRA and YSYEKL. CDR3 residues: CASSLSDAGSYEQYF. The CDR3 coding sequence is TGCGCCAGCAGCCTTTCTGATGCGGGCTCCTACGAGCAGTACTTC.

The J gene is TRBJ1-4, the V gene TRBV30; maybe TRBD1 (6 bases). The CDR3 has 15 amino acids. CDR1 is GTSNPN and CDR2 is SVGIG in the germline V gene (reference sequence). The germline V and J ends were trimmed by 2 bases and 2 bases, with 12 bases remaining between them. CDR3 loop: CAWSRGPSTNEKLFF. DNA for the CDR3: TGTGCCTGGAGTCGGGGGCCTTCCACTAATGAAAAACTGTTTTTT.

The V call is TRBV7-9, the J call TRBJ2-1, with D tentatively TRBD1 (6 bases). V was trimmed by 5 bases and J by 3 bases, leaving 11 bases between them. CDR1 and CDR2 from the germline V gene are SEHNR and FQNEAQ (reference sequence). The CDR3 spans 14 residues. The CDR3 nucleotides are TGTGCCAGCAGCCCGGAACAGGGCTACAATGAGCAGTTCTTC. It translates to CASSPEQGYNEQFF.

The CDR3 DNA reads as TGTGCCTGGAACTGGGGGTCCTCGGAGAGAGGGGACACCGGGGAGCTGTTTTTT. Residues: CAWNWGSSERGDTGELFF. J is TRBJ2-2 and V is TRBV30; D tentatively fits TRBD1 or TRBD2 (5 bases each). The CDR3 runs to 18 residues. Germline V gene lookup returns CDR1 GTSNPN and CDR2 SVGIG (reference sequence). Between the trimmed V and J ends, which lost 4 bases and 3 bases, there was a span of 24 bases.

The rearrangement uses TRBV19 and TRBJ2-1; D possibly corresponds to TRBD2 (6 bases). The CDR3 is 15 amino acids. V shed 1 base and J shed 4 bases, with 11 bases lying between them. Germline loops: CDR1 LNHDA, CDR2 SQIVND (reference sequence). The CDR3 reads CASSIAGAVYNEQFF. The CDR3 nucleotides are TGTGCCAGTAGTATAGCGGGAGCCGTATACAATGAGCAGTTCTTC.

The V gene is TRBV10-3, the J gene TRBJ2-1, with 13 bases that match TRBD2. V lost 5 bases to trimming and J lost 5 bases; unmatched junction nucleotides: 3. CDR3 length equals 15 residues. Germline loops: CDR1 ENHRY, CDR2 SYGVKD. The CDR3 nucleotides are TGTGCCATCAGTCTTGGACTAGCGGGAGACAATGAGCAGTTCTTC. Translating gives CAISLGLAGDNEQFF.